In this sample, the clone carrying this TCR beta chain turned up once. Antigen: not known. The data were taken from a study of vaccination effects on CD4 cells after COVID-19. Findings of the study overall: Cross-reaction with common cold coronaviruses was seen in only 1 of 255 vaccine-induced clones from healthy vaccinees. Clonal contraction was marked in infection- and vaccine-induced clones late after vaccination. Few convalescent patients were included, and no early post-infection timepoints were sampled.

Antigen-specific CD4+ T cells were expanded (with viral peptide pools) by the ViraFEST assay ahead of sequencing. The authors isolated CD4+ T cells after 9 to 10 days of culture. Vaccinees lacked prior SARS-CoV-2 infection and tested negative for nucleocapsid antibodies. It was on days 3 and 7 that half the medium was replaced with IL-2 medium. The data were produced by immunoSEQ multiplex PCR, yet TCRdb's version contains in-frame clones alone and is incomplete. The table records about 52,000 clones, more than 70% of them present only once. This receptor was identified in a human donor who received a COVID-19 vaccine. Here the sequenced sample was CD4+ T cells from PBMCs cultured with HCoV-OC43 spike peptides, taken before COVID-19 vaccination. The sample's subset: HCoV-OC43 spike overlapping peptide pool stimulation.

The CDR3 region has the DNA TGTGCCAGTACCACGGAGGGCTATAATTCACCCCTCCACTTT. Its protein is CASTTEGYNSPLHF. V usage is TRBV19 and J usage is TRBJ1-6; the D is unclear. CDR1 is LNHDA and CDR2 is SQIVND in the germline V gene (reference sequence). Trimming left V 7 bases short and J 3 bases short, with 10 bases between. The CDR3 consists of 14 residues.